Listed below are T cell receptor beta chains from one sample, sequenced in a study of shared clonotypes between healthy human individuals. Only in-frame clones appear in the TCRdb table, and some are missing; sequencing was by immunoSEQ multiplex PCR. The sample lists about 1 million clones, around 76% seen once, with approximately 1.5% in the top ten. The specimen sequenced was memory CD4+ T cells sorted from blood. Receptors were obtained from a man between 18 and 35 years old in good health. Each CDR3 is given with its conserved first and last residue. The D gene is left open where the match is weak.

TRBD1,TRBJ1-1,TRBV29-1,CSVEGVVGQGARVDGFVGPEAFF
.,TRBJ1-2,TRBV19,CASSKLGAVSANYGYTF
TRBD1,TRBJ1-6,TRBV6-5,CATGQGTYNSPLHF
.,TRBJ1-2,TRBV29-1,CSVSGRNYGYTF
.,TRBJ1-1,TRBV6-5,CASSPTSGTAFF
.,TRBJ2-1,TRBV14,CASSPRRGALTYNEQFF
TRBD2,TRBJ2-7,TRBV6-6,CASAGGRARNEQYF
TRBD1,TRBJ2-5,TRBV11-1,CASRRQGQETQYF
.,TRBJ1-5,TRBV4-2,CASSQDWDQPQHF
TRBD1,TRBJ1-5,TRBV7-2,CASSTGQGADQPQHF
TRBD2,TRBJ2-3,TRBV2,CASSQTTRAGGDTQYF
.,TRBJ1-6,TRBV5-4,CASSSSAENSPLHF
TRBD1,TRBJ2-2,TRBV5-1,CASREQGSTGELFF
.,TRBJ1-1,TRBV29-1,CSVGRGGEAFF
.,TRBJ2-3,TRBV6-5,CASGRPGSDTQYF
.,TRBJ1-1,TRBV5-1,CASSLGGGRGNTEAFF
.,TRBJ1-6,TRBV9,CASSVEGQGRSPLHF
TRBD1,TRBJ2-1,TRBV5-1,CASSKGQGSYNEQFF
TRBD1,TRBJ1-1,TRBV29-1,CSGWDRGTEAFF
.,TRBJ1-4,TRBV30,CASGRDELGEKLFF
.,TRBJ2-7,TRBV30,CAWNRQTPTGEQYF
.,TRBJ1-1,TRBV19,CASRLYTGGLVEAFF
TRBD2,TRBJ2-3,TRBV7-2,CASSLGISGSGDTQYF
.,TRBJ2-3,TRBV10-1,CASSEVTDTQYF
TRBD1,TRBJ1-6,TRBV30,CAWIGSGGLNSPLHF
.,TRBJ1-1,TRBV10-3,CAISESQANTEAFF